Given below is one T cell receptor beta chain in context. Its antigen is still unknown. This sample is part of a study of T cell repertoires in cytomegalovirus infection. Study-wide background: Selection of CMV epitopes for the study included recently identified HLA-C-restricted and well-studied HLA-B-restricted ones. Carrying CMV and the relevant HLA type showed in public TCR beta signatures.

The CDR3 loop spans 16 amino acids. Trimming cost V 4 bases and J 1 base; bases outside gene matches: 8. Germline CDR1 and CDR2: SGHNT and YYREEE (reference sequence). Broader study findings: Dominating the ex vivo response were TCR beta clonotypes that were CMV-specific and HLA-C-restricted. Cumulated frequencies of public TCR beta families served to identify carriers of CMV plus the relevant HLA.

TCRdb re-called the reads with MiXCR, one entry per CDR3 protein. The data contain some 350,000 distinct CDR3 sequences, about 34% of them seen just once; the ten biggest clones take up about 13%. The sequence was collected from a human donor in good health (CMV status not recorded). Some clones in this sample may be carry-over from other donors' samples. The sample consisted of cultured PBMCs, taken from culture after CMV antigen stimulation. This chain uses TRBV5-4 with TRBJ2-1, with 7 bases that match TRBD1. The DNA for the CDR3 is TGTGCCAGCAGCCCCCAAGGACAGGTTTCCTACAATGAGCAGTTCTTC. This translates into CASSPQGQVSYNEQFF.